This T cell receptor beta chain was documented in a study of blood T cell repertoires in COVID-19. Study-level information: Sites in the United States, Italy and Spain provided acute and convalescent COVID-19 samples.

TCRdb's table, derived via immunoSEQ multiplex PCR, lists solely in-frame clones and lacks some. The table includes about 130,000 clones, about 85% detected once. The V and J ends lost 4 bases and 3 bases, in that order; junction bases with no gene match: 6. The CDR3 is made up of 13 amino acids. Germline lookup yields CDR1 GTSNPN and CDR2 SVGIG (reference sequence). Material: peripheral blood. This clonotype originated in an elderly man with active or convalescent COVID-19. This chain connects TRBV30 to TRBJ2-7; 7 nucleotides agree with TRBD1. This chain's CDR3 is CAWTAGQDYEQYF. In DNA, the CDR3 is TGTGCCTGGACGGCTGGACAGGACTACGAGCAGTACTTC.